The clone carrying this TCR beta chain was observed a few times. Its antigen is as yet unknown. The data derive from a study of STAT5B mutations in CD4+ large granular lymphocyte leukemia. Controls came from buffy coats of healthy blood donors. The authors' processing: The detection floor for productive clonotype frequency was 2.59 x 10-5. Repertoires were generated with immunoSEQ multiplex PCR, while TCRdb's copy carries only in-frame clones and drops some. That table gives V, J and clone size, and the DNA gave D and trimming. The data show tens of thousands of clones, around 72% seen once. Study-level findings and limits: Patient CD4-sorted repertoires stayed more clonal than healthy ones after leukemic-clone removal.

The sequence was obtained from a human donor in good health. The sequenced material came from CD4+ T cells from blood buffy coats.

The CDR3 sequence: CSARTGSAEAFF. The CDR3 coding sequence is TGCAGCGCAAGGACAGGTAGCGCTGAAGCTTTCTTT. The chain carries TRBV29-1 and TRBJ1-1, with 7 bases aligning to TRBD1. Per the germline V gene, CDR1 is SQVTM and CDR2 is ANQGSEA. The CDR3 runs 12 residues. The V segment lost 7 bases and the J segment 6 bases; nucleotides outside the gene matches: 8.